This T cell receptor beta chain was observed in a study of cytomegalovirus exposure and HLA in healthy donors. Study-wide results and limits: Common viral pathogens (according to a later analysis) appeared linked to several of the most significant clusters.

Notes on this clone: The antigen is unknown.

CDR1 and CDR2 (germline): SGHDT, YYEEEE. The CDR3 has 14 amino acids. V was clipped by 4 bases and J by 4 bases, with 14 bases between them. The PCR was carried out with 60 Vbeta primers and 13 Jbeta primers. Some clones are missing from TCRdb's copy, which holds only in-frame ones; the method was immunoSEQ multiplex PCR. The top ten hold approximately 2.6% of the sample, which has 100,000 to 150,000 clones, around 80% seen once. The gene calls are TRBV5-6 and TRBJ1-2; a weak D match, TRBD1 (5 bases). The sequenced sample was PBMCs. The sequence came from a man aged 50-59 years in good health and CMV-seronegative. DNA of the CDR3: TGTGCCAGCAGCACCTTGACAGTACGCTATGGCTACACCTTC. Translated: CASSTLTVRYGYTF. Based on the CDR3 plus reference TRBV5-6 and TRBJ1-2, the full variable domain is DAGVTQSPTHLIKTRGQQVTLRCSPKSGHDTVSWYQQALGQGPQFIFQYYEEEERQRGNFPDRFSGHQFPNYSSELNVNALLLGDSALYLCASSTLTVRYGYTFGSGTRLTVV.